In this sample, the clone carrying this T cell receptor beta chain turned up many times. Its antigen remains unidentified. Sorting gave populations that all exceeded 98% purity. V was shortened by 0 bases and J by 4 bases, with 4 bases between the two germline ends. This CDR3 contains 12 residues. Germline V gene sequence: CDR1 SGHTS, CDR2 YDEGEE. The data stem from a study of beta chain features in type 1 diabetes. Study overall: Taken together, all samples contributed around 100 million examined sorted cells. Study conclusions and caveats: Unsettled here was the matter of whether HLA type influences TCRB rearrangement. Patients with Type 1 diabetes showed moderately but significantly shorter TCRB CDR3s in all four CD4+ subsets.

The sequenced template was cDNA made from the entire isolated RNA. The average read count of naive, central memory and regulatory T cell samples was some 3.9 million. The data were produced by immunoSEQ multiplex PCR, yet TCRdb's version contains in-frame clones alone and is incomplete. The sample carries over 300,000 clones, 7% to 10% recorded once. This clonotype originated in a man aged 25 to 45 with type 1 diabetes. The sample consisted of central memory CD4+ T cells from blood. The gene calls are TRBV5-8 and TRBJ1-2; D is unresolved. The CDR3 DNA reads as TGTGCCAGCAGCTTGGACGGCTATGGCTACACCTTC. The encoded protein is CASSLDGYGYTF.